This T cell receptor beta chain derives from a study of cytotoxic CD8 clonotypes in ibrutinib-treated CLL. Using immunoSEQ multiplex PCR, the repertoire was profiled, and TCRdb retains in-frame clones only, with some absent. This table has tens of thousands of clones, about 70% appearing once. With V trimmed by 7 bases and J by 2 bases, 12 bases remained unmatched. The CDR3 sequence is 18 residues long. Germline-derived CDR1 and CDR2 are MDHEN and SYDVKM. The chain employs TRBV28 and TRBJ2-6, with 9 bases lining up with TRBD1. The sample here was PBMCs, taken after 12 months of ibrutinib treatment. The TCR was taken from a human donor with chronic lymphocytic leukemia. The CDR3 DNA reads as TGTGCCAGCACCTACCCTACAGGGGGCGCGGCTGGGGCCAACGTCCTGACTTTC. Its protein is CASTYPTGGAAGANVLTF.